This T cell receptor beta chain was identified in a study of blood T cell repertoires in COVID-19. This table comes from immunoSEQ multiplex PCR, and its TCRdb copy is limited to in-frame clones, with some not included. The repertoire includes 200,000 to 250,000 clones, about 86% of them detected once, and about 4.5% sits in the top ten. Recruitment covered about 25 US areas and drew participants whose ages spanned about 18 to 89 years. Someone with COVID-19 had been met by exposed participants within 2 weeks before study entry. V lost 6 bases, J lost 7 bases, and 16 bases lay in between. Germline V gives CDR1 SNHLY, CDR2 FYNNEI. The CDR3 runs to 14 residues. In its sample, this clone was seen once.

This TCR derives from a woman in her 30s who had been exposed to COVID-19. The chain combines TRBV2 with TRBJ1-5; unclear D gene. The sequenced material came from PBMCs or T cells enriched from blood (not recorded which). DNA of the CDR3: TGTGCCAGCAGCGTCGAGGGTCAAAACCAGCCCCAGCATTTT. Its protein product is CASSVEGQNQPQHF.